This TCR beta chain was identified in a study of T cell responses to AZD1222 COVID-19 vaccine. Germline assignment: CDR1 MNHEY and CDR2 SVGEGT. The CDR3 is made up of 15 amino acids. V gave up 2 bases and J gave up 8 bases, with 15 bases separating them. Measured with immunoSEQ multiplex PCR; TCRdb has only the in-frame clones, and not every one. The data show some 150,000 clones, with around nine tenths seen just once and roughly 3% held by the top ten. The gene calls are TRBV6-2 or TRBV6-3 and TRBJ1-4, with D possibly matching TRBD1 (5 bases). The input for sequencing was peripheral blood, taken on day 0 of AZD1222 vaccination. This receptor was obtained from an adult in good health. CDR3 sequence reads: CASSYIQGGGEKLFF. As DNA, the CDR3 is TGTGCCAGCAGTTACATCCAGGGAGGAGGCGAAAAACTGTTTTTT.